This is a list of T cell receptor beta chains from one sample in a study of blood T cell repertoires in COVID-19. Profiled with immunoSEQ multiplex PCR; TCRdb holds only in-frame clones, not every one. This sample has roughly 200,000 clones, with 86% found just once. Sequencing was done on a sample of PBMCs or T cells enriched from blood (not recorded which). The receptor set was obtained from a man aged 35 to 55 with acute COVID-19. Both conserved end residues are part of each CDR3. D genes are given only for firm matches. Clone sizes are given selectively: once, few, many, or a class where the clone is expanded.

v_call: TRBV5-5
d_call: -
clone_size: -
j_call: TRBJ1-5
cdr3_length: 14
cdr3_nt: TGTGCCAGCAGCTTGGGAGCTGAGAATCAGCCCCAGCATTTT
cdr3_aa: CASSLGAENQPQHF

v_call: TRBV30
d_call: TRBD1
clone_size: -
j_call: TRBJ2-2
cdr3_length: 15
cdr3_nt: TGTGCCTGGAGTGTACCTTGGGACAGAACCGGGGAGCTGTTTTTT
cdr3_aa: CAWSVPWDRTGELFF

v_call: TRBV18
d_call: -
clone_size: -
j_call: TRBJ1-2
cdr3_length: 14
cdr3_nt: TGTGCCAGCTCACCAGGGCCGCCGAACTATGGCTACACCTTC
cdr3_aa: CASSPGPPNYGYTF

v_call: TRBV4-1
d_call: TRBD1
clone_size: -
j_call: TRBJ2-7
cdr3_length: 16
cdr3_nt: TGCGCCAGCAGCCAAGATCCCGGGACAGGCAAGGGCGAGCAGTACTTC
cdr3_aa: CASSQDPGTGKGEQYF

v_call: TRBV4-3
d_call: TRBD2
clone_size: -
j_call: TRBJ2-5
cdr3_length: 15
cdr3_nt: TGCGCCAGCAGCCAAGGGGCGGGAGCGGATGAGACCCAGTACTTC
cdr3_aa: CASSQGAGADETQYF

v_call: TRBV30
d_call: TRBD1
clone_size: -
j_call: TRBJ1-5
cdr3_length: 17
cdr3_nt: TGTGCCTGGAGTCCCGGACAGGGGGATTGGGGCAATCAGCCCCAGCATTTT
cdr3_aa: CAWSPGQGDWGNQPQHF

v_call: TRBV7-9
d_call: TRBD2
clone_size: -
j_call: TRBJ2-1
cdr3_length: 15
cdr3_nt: TGTGCCAGCACCTTCGATAGCGGGAGTGGTAATGAGCAGTTCTTC
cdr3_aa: CASTFDSGSGNEQFF

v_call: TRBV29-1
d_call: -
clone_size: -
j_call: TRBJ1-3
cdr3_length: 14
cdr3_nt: TGCAGCGGACTGTCCGGGACATCTGGAAACACCATATATTTT
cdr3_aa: CSGLSGTSGNTIYF

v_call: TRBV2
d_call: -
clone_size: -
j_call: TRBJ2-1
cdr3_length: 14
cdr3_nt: TGTGCCAGCAGTGACCGGGAGTGGGACAATGAGCAGTTCTTC
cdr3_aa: CASSDREWDNEQFF

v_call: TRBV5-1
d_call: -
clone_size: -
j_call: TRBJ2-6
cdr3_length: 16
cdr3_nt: TGCGCCAGCTCAACCGGCGGATTCTCTGGGGCCAACGTCCTGACTTTC
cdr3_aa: CASSTGGFSGANVLTF

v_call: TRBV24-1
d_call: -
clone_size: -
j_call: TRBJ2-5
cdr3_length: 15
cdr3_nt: TGTGCCACCAGCCCCTACGGGGGAGGAGGAGAGACCCAGTACTTC
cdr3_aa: CATSPYGGGGETQYF

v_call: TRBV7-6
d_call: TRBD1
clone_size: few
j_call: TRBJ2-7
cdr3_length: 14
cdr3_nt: TGTGCCAGCAGCTTAGGGGACAGACCCTACGAGCAGTACTTC
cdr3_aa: CASSLGDRPYEQYF

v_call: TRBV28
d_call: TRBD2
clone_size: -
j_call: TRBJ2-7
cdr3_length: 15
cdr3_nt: TGTGCCAGCAGTTCTGGCGGGAGTTCCACCTACGAGCAGTACTTC
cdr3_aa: CASSSGGSSTYEQYF

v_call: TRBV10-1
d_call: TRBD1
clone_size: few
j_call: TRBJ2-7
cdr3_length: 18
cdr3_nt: TGCGCCAGCAGTGAAGGGCCCCTCGACAGGGAACGGGACTACGAGCAGTACTTC
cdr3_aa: CASSEGPLDRERDYEQYF